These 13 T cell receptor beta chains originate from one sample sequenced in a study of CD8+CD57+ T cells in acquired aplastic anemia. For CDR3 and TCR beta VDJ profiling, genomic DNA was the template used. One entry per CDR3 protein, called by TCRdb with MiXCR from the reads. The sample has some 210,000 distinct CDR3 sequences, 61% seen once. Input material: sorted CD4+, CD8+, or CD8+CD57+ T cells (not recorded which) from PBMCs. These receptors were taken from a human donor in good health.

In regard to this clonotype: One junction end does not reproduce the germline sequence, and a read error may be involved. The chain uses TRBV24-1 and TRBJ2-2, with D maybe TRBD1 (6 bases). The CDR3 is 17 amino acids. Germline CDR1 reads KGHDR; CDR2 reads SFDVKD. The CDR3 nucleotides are TGTGCCACCAGTGATCCCGGAGATACAGGGTATCCCGGGGAGCTGCTTTTT. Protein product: CATSDPGDTGYPGELLF.

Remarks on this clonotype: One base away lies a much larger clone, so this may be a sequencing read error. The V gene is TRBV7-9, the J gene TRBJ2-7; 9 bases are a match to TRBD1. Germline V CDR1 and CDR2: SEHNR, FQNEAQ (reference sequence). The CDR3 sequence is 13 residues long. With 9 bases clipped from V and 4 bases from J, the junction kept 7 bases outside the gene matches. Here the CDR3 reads CARSLTGGYEQYF. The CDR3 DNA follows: TGTGCCAGAAGTCTGACAGGGGGTTACGAGCAGTACTTC.

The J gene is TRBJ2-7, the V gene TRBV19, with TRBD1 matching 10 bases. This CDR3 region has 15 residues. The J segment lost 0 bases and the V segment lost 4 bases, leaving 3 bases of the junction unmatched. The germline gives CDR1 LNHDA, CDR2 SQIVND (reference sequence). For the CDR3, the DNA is TGTGCCAGTAGTAGGACAGGGGGATTCTCCTACGAGCAGTACTTC. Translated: CASSRTGGFSYEQYF.

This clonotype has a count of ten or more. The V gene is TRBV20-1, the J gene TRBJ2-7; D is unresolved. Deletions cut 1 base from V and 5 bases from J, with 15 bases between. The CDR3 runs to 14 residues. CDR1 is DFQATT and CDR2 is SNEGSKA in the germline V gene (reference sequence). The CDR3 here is CSARGKFSIDEQYF. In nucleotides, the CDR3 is TGCAGTGCTAGAGGGAAGTTTAGCATAGACGAGCAGTACTTC.

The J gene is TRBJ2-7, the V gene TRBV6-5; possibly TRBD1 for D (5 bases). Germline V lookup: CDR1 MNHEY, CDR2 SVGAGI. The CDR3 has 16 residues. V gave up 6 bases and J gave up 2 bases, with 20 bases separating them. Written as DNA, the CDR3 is TGTGCCAGCAGCCGTACGGCGCCAGGGTCTCCCTACGAGCAGTACTTC. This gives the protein CASSRTAPGSPYEQYF.

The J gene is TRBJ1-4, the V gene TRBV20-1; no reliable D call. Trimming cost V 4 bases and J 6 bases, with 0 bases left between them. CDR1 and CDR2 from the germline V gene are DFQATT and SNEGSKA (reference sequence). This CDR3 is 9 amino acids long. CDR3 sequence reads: CSANEKLFF. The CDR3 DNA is TGCAGTGCTAATGAAAAACTGTTTTTT.

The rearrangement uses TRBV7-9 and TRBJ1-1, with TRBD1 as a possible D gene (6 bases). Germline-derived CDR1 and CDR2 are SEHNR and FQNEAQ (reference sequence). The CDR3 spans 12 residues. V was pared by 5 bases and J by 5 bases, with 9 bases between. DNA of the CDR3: TGTGCCAGCAGCCAAGGACAGACTGAAGCTTTCTTT. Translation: CASSQGQTEAFF.

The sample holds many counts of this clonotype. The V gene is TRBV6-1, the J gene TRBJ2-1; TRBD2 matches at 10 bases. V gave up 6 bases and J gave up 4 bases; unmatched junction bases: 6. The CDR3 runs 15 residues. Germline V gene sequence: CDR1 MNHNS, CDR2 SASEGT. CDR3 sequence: CASRLLAGPYNEQFF. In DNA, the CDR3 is TGTGCCAGCAGGCTACTAGCGGGGCCTTACAATGAGCAGTTCTTC.

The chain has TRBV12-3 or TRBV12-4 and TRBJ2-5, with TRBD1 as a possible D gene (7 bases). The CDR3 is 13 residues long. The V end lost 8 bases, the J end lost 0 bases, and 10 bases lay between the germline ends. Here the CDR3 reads CASGGTDQETQYF. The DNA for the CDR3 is TGTGCCAGCGGAGGGACAGACCAAGAGACCCAGTACTTC.

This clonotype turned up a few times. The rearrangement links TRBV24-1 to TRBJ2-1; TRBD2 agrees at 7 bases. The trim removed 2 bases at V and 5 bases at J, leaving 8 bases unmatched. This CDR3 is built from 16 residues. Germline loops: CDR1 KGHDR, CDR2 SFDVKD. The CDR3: CATSDSGLVGNNEQFF. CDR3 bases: TGTGCCACCAGTGATTCCGGACTAGTGGGAAACAATGAGCAGTTCTTC.

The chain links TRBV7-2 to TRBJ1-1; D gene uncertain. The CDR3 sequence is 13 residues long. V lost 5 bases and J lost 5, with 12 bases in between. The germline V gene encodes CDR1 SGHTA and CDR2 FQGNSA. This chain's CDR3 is CASSPSEGTEAFF. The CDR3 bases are TGTGCCAGCAGCCCCAGTGAAGGAACTGAAGCTTTCTTT.

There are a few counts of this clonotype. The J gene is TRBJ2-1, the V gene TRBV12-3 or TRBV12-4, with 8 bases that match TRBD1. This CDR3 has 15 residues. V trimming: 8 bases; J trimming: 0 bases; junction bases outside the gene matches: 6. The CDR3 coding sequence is TGTGCCAGCTCCTTGGGACAGGTCTCCTACAATGAGCAGTTCTTC. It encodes CASSLGQVSYNEQFF.

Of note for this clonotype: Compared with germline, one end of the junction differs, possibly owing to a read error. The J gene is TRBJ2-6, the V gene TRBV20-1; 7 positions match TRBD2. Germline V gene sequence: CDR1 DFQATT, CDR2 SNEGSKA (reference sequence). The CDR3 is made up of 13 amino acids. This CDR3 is CSAPGGGDNVLTF. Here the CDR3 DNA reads TGCAGTGCCCCTGGGGGGGGGGACAACGTCCTGACTTTC.